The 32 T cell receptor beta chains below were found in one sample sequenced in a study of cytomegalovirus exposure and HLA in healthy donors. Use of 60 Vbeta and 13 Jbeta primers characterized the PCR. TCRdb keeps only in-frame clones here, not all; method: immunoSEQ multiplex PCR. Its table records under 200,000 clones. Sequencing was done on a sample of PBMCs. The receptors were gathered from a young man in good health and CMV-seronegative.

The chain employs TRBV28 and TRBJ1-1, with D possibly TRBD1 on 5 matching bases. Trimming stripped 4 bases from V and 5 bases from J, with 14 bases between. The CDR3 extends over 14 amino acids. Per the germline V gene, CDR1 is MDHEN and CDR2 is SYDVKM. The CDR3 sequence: CASSWGTGSTEAFF. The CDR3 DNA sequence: TGTGCCAGCAGTTGGGGGACTGGTTCTACTGAAGCTTTCTTT.

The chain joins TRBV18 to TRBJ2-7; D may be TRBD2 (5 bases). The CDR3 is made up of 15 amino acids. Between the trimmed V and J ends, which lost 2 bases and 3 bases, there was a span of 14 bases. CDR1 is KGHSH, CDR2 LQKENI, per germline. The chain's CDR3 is CASSPGGQAYYEQYF. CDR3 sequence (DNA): TGTGCCAGCTCACCAGGAGGCCAGGCCTACTACGAGCAGTACTTC.

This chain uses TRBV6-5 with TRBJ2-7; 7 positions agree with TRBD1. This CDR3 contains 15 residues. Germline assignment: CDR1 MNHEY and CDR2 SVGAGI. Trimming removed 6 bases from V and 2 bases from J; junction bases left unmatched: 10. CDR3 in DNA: TGTGCCAGCAGACTCGGGACAGCTACTACCTACGAGCAGTACTTC. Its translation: CASRLGTATTYEQYF.

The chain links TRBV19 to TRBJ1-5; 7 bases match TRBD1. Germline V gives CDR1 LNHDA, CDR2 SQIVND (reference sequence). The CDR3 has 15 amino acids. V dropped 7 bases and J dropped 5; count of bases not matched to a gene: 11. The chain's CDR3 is CASTSTGKGDQPQHF. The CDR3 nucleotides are TGTGCCAGTACCTCGACAGGGAAGGGGGATCAGCCCCAGCATTTT.

The CDR3 is CSVPGVAGGWGTQYF. Written as DNA, the CDR3 is TGCAGCGTCCCAGGGGTTGCGGGGGGTTGGGGGACCCAGTACTTC. The rearrangement links TRBV29-1 to TRBJ2-5; the match to TRBD2 covers 8 bases. This CDR3 spans 15 amino acids. V shed 6 bases, J shed 7 bases, and the junction held 16 bases outside the gene matches. From germline, CDR1 is SQVTM and CDR2 ANQGSEA.

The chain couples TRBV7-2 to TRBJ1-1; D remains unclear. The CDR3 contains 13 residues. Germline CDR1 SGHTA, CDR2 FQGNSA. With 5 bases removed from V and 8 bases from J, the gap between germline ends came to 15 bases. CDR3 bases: TGTGCCAGCAGCATCGAGGAGCGGCGGGAAGCTTTCTTT. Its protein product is CASSIEERREAFF.

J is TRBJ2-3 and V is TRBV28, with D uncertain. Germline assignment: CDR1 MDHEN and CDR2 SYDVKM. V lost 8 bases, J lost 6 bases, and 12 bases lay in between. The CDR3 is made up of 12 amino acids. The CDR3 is CASSFLTDTQYF. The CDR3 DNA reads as TGTGCCAGCTCTTTTCTAACCGATACGCAGTATTTT.

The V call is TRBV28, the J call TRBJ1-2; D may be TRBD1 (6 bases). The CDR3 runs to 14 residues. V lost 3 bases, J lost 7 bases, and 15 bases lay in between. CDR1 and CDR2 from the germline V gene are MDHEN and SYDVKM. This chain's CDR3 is CASSFSRTDSGYTF. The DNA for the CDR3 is TGTGCCAGCAGTTTCTCCCGGACAGACTCTGGCTACACCTTC.

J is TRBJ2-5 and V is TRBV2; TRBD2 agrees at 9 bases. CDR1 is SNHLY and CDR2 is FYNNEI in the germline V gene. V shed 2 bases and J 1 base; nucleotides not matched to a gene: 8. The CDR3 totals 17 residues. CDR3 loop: CASSEKRAGGVQETQYF. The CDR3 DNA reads TGTGCCAGCAGTGAAAAGCGAGCGGGGGGCGTCCAAGAGACCCAGTACTTC.

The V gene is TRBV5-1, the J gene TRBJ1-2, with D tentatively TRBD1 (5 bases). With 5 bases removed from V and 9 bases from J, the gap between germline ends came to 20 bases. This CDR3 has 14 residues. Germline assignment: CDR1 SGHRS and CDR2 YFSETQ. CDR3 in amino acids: CASREPGETMRYTF. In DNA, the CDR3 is TGCGCCAGCAGGGAACCGGGGGAAACTATGCGCTACACCTTC.

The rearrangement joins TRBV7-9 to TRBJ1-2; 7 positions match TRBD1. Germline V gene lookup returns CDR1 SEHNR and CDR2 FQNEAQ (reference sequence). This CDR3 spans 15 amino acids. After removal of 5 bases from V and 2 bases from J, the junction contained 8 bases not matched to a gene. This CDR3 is CASSVTGTVNYGYTF. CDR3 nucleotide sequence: TGTGCCAGCAGCGTAACCGGGACAGTGAACTATGGCTACACCTTC.

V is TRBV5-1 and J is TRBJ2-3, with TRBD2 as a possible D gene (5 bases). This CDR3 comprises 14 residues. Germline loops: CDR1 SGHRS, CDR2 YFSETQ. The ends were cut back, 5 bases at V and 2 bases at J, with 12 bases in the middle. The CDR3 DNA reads TGCGCCAGCAGGACTACAGTAGACACAGATACGCAGTATTTT. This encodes CASRTTVDTDTQYF.

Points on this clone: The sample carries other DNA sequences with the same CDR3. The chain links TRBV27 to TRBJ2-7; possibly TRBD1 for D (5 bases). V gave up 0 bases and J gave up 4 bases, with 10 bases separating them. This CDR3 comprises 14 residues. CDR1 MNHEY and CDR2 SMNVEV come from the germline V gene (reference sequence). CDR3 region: CASSLSRQTYEQYF. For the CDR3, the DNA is TGTGCCAGCAGTTTATCGCGACAGACTTACGAGCAGTACTTC.

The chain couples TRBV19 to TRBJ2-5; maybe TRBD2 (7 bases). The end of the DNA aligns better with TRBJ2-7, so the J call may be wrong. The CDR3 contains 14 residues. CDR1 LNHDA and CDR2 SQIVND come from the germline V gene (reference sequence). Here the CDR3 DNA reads TGTGCCAGTAGTCCGGGGGGCAGCACCTACGAGCAGTACTTC. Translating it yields CASSPGGSTYEQYF.

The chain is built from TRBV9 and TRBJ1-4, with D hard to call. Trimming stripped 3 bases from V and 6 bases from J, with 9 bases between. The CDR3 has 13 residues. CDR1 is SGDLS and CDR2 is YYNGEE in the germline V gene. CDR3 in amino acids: CASSDPPDEKLFF. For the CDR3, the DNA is TGTGCCAGCAGCGACCCCCCGGATGAAAAACTGTTTTTT.

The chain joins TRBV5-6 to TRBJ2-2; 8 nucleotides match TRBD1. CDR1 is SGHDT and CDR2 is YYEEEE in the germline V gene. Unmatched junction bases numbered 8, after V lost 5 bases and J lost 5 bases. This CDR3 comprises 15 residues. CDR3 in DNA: TGTGCCAGCAGGTTGTTGGGACAGGAAACCGGGGAGCTGTTTTTT. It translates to CASRLLGQETGELFF.

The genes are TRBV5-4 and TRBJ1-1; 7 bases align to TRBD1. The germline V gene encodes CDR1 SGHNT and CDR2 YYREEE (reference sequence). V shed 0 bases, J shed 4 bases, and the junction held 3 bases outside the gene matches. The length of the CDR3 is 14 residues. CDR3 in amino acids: CASSLDAGGTEAFF. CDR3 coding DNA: TGTGCCAGCAGCTTGGATGCAGGGGGCACTGAAGCTTTCTTT.

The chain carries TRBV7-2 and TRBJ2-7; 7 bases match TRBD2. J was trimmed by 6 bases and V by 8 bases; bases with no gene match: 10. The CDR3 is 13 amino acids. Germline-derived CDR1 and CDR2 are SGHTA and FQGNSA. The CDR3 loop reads CASGAGVALEQYF. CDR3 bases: TGTGCCAGCGGGGCGGGAGTGGCCCTCGAGCAGTACTTC. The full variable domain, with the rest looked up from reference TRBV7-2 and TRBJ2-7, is GAGVSQSPSNKVTEKGKDVELRCDPISGHTALYWYRQSLGQGLEFLIYFQGNSAPDKSGLPSDRFSAERTGGSVSTLTIQRTQQEDSAVYLCASGAGVALEQYFGPGTRLTVT.

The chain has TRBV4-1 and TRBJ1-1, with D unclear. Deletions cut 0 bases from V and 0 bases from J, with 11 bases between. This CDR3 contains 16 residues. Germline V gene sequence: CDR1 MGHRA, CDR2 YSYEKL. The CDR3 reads CASSQEVTFVNTEAFF. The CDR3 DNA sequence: TGCGCCAGCAGCCAAGAAGTGACTTTTGTGAACACTGAAGCTTTCTTT.

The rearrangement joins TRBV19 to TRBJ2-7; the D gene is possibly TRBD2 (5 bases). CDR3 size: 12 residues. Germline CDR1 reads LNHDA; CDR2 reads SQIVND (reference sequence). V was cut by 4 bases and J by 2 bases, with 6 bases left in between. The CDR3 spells CASSRGAYEQYF. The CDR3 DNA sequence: TGTGCCAGTAGTAGGGGAGCCTACGAGCAGTACTTC.

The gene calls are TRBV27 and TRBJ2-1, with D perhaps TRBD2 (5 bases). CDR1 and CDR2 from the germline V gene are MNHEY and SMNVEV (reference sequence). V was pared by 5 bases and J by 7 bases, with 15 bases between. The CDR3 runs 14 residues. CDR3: CASSTPMRRNEQFF. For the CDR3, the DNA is TGTGCCAGCAGTACCCCGATGAGGAGGAATGAGCAGTTCTTC.

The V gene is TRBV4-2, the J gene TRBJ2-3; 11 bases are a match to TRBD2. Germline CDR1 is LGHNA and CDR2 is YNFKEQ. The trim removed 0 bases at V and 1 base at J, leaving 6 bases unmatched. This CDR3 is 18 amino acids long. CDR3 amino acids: CASSQDRASGGRTDTQYF. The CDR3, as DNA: TGTGCCAGCAGCCAAGATCGGGCTAGCGGGGGGCGCACAGATACGCAGTATTTT.

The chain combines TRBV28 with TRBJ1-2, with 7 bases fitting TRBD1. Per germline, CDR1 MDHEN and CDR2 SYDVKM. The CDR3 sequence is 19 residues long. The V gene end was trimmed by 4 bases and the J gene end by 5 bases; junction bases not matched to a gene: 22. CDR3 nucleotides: TGTGCCAGCAGTTCCCATATCATCGACAGGGAGAGGGATTTTTATGGCTACACCTTC. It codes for CASSSHIIDRERDFYGYTF.

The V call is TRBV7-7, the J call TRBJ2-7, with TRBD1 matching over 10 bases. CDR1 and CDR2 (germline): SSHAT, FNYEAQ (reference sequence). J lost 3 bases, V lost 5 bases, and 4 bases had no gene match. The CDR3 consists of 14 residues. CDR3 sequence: CASSPGQGFYEQYF. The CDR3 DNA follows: TGTGCCAGCAGCCCGGGACAGGGGTTCTACGAGCAGTACTTC.

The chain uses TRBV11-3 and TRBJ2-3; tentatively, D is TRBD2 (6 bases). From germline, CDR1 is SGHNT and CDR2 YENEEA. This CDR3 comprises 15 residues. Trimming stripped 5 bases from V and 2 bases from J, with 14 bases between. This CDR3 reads CASSPLGGPTDTQYF. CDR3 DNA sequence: TGTGCCAGCAGCCCCCTGGGAGGACCCACAGATACGCAGTATTTT.

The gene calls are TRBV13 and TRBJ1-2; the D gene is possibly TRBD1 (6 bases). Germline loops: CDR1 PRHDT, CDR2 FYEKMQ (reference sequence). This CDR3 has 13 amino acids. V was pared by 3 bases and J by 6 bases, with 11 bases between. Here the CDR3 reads CASSLGGGDGYTF. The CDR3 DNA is TGTGCCAGCAGCTTGGGTGGGGGCGATGGCTACACCTTC.

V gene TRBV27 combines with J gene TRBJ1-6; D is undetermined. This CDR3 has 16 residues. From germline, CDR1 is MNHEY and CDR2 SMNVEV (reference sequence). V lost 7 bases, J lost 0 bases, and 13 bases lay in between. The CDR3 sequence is CASTDGGLSYNSPLHF. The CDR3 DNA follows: TGTGCCAGCACGGATGGAGGTCTCTCCTATAATTCACCCCTCCACTTT.

The CDR3 reads CASSKPLGFDYGYTF. CDR3 nucleotides: TGTGCCAGCAGCAAACCGTTGGGCTTTGACTATGGCTACACCTTC. The V gene is TRBV21-1, the J gene TRBJ1-2; TRBD1, as called in the table, went unchecked against the DNA. TRBV21-1 is a pseudogene locus. This CDR3 has 15 amino acids.

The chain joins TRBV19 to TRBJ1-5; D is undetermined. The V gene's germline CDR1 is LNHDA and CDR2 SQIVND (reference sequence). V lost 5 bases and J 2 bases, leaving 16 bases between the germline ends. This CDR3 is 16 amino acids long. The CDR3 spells CASSPQTRPGNQPQHF. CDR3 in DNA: TGTGCCAGTAGTCCCCAGACGCGGCCTGGCAATCAGCCCCAGCATTTT.

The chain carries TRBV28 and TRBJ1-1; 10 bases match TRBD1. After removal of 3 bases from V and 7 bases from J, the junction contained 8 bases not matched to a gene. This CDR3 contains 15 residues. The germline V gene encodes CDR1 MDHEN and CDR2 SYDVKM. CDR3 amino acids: CASSFKDRGEFEAFF. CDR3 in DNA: TGTGCCAGCAGTTTCAAGGACAGGGGGGAATTTGAAGCTTTCTTT.

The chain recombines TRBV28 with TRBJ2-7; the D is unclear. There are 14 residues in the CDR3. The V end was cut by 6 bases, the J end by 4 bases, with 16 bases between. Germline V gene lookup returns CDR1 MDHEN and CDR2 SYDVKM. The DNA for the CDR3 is TGTGCCAGCAGAGAACAGAGTCCCCCTTACGAGCAGTACTTC. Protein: CASREQSPPYEQYF. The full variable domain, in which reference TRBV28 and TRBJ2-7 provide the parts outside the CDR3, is DVKVTQSSRYLVKRTGEKVFLECVQDMDHENMFWYRQDPGLGLRLIYFSYDVKMKEKGDIPEGYSVSREKKERFSLILESASTNQTSMYLCASREQSPPYEQYFGPGTRLTVT.

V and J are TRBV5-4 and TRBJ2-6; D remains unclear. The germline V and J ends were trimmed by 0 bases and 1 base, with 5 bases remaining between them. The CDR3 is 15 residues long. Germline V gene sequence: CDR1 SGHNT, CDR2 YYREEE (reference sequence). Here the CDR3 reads CASSLDSSGANVLTF. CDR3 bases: TGTGCCAGCAGCTTGGACAGTTCTGGGGCCAACGTCCTGACTTTC.